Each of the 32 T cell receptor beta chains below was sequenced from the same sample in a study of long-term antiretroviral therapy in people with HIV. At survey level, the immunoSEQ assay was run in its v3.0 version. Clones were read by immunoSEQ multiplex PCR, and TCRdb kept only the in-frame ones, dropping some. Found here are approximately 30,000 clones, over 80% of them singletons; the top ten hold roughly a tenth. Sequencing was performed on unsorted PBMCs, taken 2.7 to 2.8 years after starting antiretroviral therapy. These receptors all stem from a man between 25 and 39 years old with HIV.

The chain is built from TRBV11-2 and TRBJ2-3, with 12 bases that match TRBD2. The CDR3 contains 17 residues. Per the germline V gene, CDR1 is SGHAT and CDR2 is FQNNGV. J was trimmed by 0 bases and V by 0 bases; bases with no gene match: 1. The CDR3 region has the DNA TGTGCCAGCAGCTTAGACCTAGCGGGGGGGAGCACAGATACGCAGTATTTT. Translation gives CASSLDLAGGSTDTQYF.

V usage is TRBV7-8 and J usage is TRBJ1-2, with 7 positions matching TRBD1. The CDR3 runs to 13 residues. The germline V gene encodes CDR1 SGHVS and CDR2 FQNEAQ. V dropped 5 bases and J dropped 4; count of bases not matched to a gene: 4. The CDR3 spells CASSRGRSYGYTF. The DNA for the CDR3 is TGTGCCAGCAGCAGGGGGCGCAGCTATGGCTACACCTTC.

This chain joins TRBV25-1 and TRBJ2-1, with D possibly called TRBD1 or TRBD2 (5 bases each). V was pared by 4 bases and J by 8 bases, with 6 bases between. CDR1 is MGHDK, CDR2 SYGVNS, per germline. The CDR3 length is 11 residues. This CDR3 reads CASSGGDEQFF. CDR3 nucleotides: TGTGCCAGCAGTGGAGGGGATGAGCAGTTCTTC.

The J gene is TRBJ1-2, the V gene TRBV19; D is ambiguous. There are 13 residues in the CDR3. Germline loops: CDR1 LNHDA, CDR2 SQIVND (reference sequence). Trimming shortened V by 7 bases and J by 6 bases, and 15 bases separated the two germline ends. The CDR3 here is CASKRQSYNGYTF. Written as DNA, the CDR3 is TGTGCCAGTAAACGACAATCGTATAATGGCTACACCTTC. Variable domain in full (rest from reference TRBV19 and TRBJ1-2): DGGITQSPKYLFRKEGQNVTLSCEQNLNHDAMYWYRQDPGQGLRLIYYSQIVNDFQKGDIAEGYSVSREKKESFPLTVTSAQKNPTAFYLCASKRQSYNGYTFGSGTRLTVV.

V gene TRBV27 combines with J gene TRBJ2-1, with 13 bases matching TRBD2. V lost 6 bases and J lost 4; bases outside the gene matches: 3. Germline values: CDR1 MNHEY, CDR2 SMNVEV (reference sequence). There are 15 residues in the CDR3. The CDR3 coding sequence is TGTGCCAGCAGCTTGACTAGCGGGGGGTACAATGAGCAGTTCTTC. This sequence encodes CASSLTSGGYNEQFF.

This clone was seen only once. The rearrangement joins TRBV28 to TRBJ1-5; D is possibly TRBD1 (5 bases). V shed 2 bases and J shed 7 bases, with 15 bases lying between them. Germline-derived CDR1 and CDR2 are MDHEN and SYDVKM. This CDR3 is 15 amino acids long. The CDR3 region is CASSLATGLGQPQHF. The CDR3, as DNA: TGTGCCAGCAGTTTAGCCACAGGTTTGGGACAGCCCCAGCATTTT.

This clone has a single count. CDR3 sequence (DNA): TGTGCCAGTAGTATAGTACCAGGGAACACTGAAGCTTTCTTT. It translates to CASSIVPGNTEAFF. The chain couples TRBV19 to TRBJ1-1; D gene ambiguous. The V end was cut by 1 base, the J end by 1 base, with 7 bases between. Germline V gene lookup returns CDR1 LNHDA and CDR2 SQIVND (reference sequence). This CDR3 is 14 amino acids long.

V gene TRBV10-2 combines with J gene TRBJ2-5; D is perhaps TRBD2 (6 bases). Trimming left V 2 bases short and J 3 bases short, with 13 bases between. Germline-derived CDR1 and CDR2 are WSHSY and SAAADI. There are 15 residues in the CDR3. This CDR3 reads CASSEAVWEEETQYF. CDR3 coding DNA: TGCGCCAGCAGTGAGGCAGTCTGGGAGGAAGAGACCCAGTACTTC.

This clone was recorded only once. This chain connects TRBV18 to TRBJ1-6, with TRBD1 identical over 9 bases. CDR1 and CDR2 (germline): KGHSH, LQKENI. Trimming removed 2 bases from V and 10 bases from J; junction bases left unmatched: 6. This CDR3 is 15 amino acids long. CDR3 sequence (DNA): TGTGCCAGCTCACCAAGGGACAGGGTCGGATCACCCCTCCACTTT. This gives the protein CASSPRDRVGSPLHF.

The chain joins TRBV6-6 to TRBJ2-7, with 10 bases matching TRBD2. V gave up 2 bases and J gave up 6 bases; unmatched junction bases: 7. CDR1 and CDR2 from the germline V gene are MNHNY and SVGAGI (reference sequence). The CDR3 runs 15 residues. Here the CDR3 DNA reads TGTGCCAGCAGTTACCCAGCGGGAGGGCCGGGCGAGCAGTACTTC. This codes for CASSYPAGGPGEQYF.

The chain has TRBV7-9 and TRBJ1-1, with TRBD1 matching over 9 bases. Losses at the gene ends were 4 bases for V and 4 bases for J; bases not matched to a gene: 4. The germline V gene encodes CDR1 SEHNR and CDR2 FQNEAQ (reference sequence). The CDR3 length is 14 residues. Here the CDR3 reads CASSSQGALTEAFF. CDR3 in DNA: TGTGCCAGCAGCTCACAGGGGGCCCTCACTGAAGCTTTCTTT.

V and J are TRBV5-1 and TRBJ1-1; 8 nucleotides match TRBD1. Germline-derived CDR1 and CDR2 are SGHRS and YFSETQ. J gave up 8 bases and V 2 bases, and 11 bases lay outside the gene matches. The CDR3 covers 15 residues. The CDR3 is CASSLQGGEGTEAFF. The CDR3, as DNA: TGCGCCAGCAGCTTACAGGGGGGCGAGGGAACAGAAGCTTTCTTT.

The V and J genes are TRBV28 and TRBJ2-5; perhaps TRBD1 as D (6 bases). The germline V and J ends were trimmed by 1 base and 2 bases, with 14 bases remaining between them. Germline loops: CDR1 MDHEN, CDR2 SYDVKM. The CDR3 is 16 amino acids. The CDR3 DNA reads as TGTGCCAGCAGTTTATACAGGGTGTCCCCTCAAGAGACCCAGTACTTC. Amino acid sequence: CASSLYRVSPQETQYF.

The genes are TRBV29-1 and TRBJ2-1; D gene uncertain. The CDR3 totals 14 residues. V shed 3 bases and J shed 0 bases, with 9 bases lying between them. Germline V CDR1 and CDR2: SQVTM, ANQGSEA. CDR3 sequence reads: CSVDTASSYNEQFF. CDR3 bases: TGCAGCGTTGATACGGCTAGCTCCTACAATGAGCAGTTCTTC.

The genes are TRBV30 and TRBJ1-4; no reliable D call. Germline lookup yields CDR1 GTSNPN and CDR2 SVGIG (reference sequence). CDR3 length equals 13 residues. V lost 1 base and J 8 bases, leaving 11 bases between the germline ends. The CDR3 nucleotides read TGTGCCTGGAGTGGGATTGGGAACGAAAAACTGTTTTTT. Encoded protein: CAWSGIGNEKLFF. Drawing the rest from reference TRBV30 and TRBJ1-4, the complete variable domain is SQTIHQWPATLVQPVGSPLSLECTVEGTSNPNLYWYRQAAGRGLQLLFYSVGIGQISSEVPQNLSASRPQDRQFILSSKKLLLSDSGFYLCAWSGIGNEKLFFGSGTQLSVL.

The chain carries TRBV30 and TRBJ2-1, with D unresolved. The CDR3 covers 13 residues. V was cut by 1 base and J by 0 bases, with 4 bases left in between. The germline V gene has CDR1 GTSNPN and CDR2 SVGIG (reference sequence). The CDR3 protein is CAWSDYSYNEQFF. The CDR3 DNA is TGTGCCTGGAGTGACTACTCCTACAATGAGCAGTTCTTC.

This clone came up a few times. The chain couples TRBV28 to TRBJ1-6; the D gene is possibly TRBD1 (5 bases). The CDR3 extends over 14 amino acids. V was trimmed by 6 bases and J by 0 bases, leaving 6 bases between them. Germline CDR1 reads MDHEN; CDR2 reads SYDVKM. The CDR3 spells CASRDSSYNSPLHF. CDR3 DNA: TGTGCCAGCAGAGACAGCTCCTATAATTCACCCCTCCACTTT.

This CDR3 is CASSDVGGRDNQPQHF. CDR3 coding DNA: TGTGCCAGCAGTGATGTCGGGGGCAGAGACAATCAGCCCCAGCATTTT. This rearrangement joins TRBV6-1 to TRBJ1-5; a weak D match, TRBD1 (6 bases). Germline CDR1 is MNHNS and CDR2 is SASEGT. CDR3 length: 16 residues. The V end was cut by 3 bases, the J end by 3 bases, with 15 bases between.

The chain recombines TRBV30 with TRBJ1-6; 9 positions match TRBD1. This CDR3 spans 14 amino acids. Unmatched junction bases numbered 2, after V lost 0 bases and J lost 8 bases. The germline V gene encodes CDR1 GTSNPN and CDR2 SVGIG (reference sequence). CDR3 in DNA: TGTGCCTGGAGTGTACAGGGGGCTGATTCACCCCTCCACTTT. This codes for CAWSVQGADSPLHF.

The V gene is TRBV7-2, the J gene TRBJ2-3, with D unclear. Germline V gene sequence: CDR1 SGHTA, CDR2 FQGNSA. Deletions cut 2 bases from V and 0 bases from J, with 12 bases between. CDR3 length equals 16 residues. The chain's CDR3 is CASSLWGGSSTDTQYF. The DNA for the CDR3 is TGTGCCAGCAGCTTATGGGGTGGAAGTAGCACAGATACGCAGTATTTT.

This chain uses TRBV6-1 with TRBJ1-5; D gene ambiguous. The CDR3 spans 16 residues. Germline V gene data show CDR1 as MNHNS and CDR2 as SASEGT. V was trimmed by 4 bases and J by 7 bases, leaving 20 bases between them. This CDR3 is CASSVGGPAARQPQHF. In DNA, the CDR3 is TGTGCCAGCAGTGTAGGCGGGCCCGCCGCTCGGCAGCCCCAGCATTTT.

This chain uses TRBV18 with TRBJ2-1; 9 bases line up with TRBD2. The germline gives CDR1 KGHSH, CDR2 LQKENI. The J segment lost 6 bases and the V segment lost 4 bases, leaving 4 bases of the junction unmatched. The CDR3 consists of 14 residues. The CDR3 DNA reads TGTGCCAGCTCACTAGCGGGAGAAGGCAATGAGCAGTTCTTC. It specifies CASSLAGEGNEQFF.

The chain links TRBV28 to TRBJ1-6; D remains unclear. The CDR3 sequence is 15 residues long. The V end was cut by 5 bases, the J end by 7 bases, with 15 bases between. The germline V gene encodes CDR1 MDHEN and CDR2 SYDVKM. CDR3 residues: CASSPLSVGNSPLHF. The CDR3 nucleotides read TGTGCCAGCAGTCCGCTCTCGGTCGGCAATTCACCCCTCCACTTT.

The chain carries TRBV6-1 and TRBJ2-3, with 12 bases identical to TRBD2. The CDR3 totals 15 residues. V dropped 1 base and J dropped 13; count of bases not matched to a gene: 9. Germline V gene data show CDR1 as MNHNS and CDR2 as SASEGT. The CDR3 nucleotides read TGTGCCAGCAGTGAAGGTAGACTAGCGGGGGCTCGGGAGTATTTT. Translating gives CASSEGRLAGAREYF.

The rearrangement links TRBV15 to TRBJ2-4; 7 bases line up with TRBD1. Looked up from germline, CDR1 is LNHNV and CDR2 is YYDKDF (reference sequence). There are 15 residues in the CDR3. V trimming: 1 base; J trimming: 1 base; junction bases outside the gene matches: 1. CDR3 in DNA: TGTGCCACCAGCAGAGTACAGGGGGCCAAAAACATTCAGTACTTC. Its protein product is CATSRVQGAKNIQYF.

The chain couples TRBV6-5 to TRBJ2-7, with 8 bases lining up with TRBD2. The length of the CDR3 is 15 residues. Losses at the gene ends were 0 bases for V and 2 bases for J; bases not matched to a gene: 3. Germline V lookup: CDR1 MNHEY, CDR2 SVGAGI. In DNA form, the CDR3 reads TGTGCCAGCAGTTACTCTACTAGCGGAGCCTACGAGCAGTACTTC. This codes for CASSYSTSGAYEQYF.

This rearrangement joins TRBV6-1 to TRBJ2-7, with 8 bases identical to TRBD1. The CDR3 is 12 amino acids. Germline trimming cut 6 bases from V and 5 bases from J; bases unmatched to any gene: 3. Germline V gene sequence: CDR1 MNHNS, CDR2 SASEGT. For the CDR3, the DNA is TGTGCCAGCAGGTCGACAGGGGACGAGCAGTACTTC. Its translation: CASRSTGDEQYF.

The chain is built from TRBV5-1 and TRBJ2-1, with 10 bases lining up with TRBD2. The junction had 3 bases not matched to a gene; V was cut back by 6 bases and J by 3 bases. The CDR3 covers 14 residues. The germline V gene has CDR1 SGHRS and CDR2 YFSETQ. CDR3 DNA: TGCGCCAGCATCATAGCGGGGGGCTACAATGAGCAGTTCTTC. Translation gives CASIIAGGYNEQFF.

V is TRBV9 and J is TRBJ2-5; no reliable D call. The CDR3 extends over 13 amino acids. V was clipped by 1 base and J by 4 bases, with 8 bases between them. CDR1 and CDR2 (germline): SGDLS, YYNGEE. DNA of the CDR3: TGTGCCAGCAGCGTATCTGGGGTAGAGACCCAGTACTTC. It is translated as CASSVSGVETQYF.

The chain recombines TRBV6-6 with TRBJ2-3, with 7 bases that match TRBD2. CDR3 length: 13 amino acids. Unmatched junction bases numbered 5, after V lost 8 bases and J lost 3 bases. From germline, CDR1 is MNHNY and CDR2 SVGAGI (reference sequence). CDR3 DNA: TGTGCCAGCGGGACGGGAGGAACAGATACGCAGTATTTT. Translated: CASGTGGTDTQYF.

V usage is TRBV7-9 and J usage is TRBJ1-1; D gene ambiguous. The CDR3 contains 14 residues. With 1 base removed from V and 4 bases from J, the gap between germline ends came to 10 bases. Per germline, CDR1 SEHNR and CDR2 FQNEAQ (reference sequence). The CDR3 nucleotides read TGTGCCAGCAGCTTAGAGTGGGGTAGCACTGAAGCTTTCTTT. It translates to CASSLEWGSTEAFF.

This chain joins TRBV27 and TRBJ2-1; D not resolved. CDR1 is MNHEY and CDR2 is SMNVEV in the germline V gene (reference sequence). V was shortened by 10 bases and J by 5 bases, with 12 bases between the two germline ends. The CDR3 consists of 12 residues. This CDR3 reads CATRRGNNEQFF. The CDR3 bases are TGTGCCACCCGACGAGGAAACAATGAGCAGTTCTTC.